This TCR beta chain was identified in a study of OX40 agonist ivuxolimab in advanced cancers. Study-wide background: Ivuxolimab, an antibody that agonizes OX40 (CD134), was administered to the patients. Therapy given before enrollment (anti-PD-1, anti-PD-L1 or anti-CTLA-4) was allowed, and around 40% had some.

The data were produced by immunoSEQ multiplex PCR, yet TCRdb's version contains in-frame clones alone and is incomplete. The sample has roughly 82,000 clones, 83% seen once; the top ten hold around 0.84%. Regarding the study as a whole: Low levels of normalized T-cell clonal expansion also appeared in some nonresponders. Antigen specificity of clonally expanded peripheral T cells was not established.

Germline-derived CDR1 and CDR2 are LNHDA and SQIVND (reference sequence). There are 14 residues in the CDR3. Trimming cost V 5 bases and J 0 bases, with 8 bases left between them. Comment on this clone: Its matching antigen is unknown.

The rearrangement uses TRBV19 and TRBJ2-1, with D hard to call. Here the sequenced sample was CD4+ or CD8+ T cells sorted from blood, taken in a trial of the OX40 agonist ivuxolimab. The TCR sequence derives from an adult with an advanced solid tumor such as melanoma, head and neck, liver or kidney cancer. CDR3 region: CASSSQSSYNEQFF. The CDR3 DNA reads TGTGCCAGTAGTTCCCAGAGCTCCTACAATGAGCAGTTCTTC.